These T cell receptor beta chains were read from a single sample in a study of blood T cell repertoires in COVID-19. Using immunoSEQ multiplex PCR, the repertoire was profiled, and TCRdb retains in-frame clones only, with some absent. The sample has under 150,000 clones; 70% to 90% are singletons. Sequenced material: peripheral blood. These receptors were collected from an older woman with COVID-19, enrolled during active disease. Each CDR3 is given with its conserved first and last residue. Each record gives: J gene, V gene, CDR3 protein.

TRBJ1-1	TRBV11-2	CASRQVGGGYTEAFF
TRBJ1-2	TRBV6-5	CASSYSSQGANGYTF
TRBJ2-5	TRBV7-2	CASSYQGQTEETQYF
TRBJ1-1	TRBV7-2	CASSSLGGAHTEAFF
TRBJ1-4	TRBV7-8	CASSPNHRGKNEKLFF
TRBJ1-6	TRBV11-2	CASSLQAHSPLHF
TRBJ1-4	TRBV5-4	CASSPKGTGQGKLFF
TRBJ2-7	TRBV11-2	CASSSARPPESYEQYF
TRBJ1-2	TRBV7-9	CASSENMGQGLLSGYTF
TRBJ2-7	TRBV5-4	CASSLGGDSRYEQYF
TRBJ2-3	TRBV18	CASSPGGLFSTDTQYF
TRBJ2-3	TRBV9	CASNRVSTDTQYF
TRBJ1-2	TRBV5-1	CASSRLPGQGGNYGYTF
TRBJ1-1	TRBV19	CASSIKTRGGSAFF
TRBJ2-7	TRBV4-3	CASSLGTTGESYEQYF
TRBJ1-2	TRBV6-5	CASSYEPGQNYGYTF
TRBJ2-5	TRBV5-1	CASSLALRSTLYF
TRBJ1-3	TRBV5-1	CASRADRSLSGNTIYF
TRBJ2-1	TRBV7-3	CASSPGTGSSSYNEQFF
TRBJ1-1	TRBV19	CASSISGHMNTEAFF
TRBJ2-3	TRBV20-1	CSASWPSGGANTQYF
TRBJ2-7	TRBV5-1	CASSLISSYEQYF
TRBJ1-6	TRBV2	CASSDSESHPLHF
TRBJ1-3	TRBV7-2	CASSLVVAGFSGNTIYF
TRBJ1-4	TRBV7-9	CASRFPGQRDEKLFF
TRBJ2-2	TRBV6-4	CASSDTREGGELFF
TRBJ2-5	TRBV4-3	CASSLSTWGPETQYF
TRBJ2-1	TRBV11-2	CASTPLGELDSEQFF
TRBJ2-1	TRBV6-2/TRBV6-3	CASSYSRVNEQFF
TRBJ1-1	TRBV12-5	CASGLVEVSPDRITEAFF